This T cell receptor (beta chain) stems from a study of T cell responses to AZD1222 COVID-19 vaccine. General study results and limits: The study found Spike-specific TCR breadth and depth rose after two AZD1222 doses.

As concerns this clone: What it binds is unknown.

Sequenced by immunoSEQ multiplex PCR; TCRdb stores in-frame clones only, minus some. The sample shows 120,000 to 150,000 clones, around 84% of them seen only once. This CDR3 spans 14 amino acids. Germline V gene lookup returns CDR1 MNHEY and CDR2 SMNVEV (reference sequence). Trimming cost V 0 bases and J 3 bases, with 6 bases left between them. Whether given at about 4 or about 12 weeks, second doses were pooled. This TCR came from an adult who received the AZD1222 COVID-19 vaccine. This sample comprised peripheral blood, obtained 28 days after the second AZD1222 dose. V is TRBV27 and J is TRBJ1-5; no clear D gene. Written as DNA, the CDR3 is TGTGCCAGCAGTTTATCGCAGATCAATCAGCCCCAGCATTTT. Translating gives CASSLSQINQPQHF.